This TCR beta chain was documented in a study of T cell responses to AZD1222 COVID-19 vaccine (dated by TCRdb to the early 2020s). With respect to the entire study: AZD1222 recipients whose second dose came at about 4 weeks and those whose second dose came at about 12 weeks were combined into one group, since spike-specific TCR depth and breadth did not differ between the two schedules. A total of approximately 240 trial participants underwent TCR sequencing, of whom about 200 received two doses of AZD1222 and some 26 received two doses of the MenACWY control vaccine. Enrollment into the trials was organized by age into subgroups of 18-55, 56-69 and 70-plus years, and those subgroups contained roughly 140, 27 and 60 TCR-sequenced participants, respectively.

The CDR3 regions of human TCRbeta chains were subjected to immunosequencing. Per the authors' processing: TCRs in the repertoires were matched against a reference library of SARS-CoV-2-specific TCRs that had been generated with the MIRA antigen-specificity platform. Breadth was defined as the fraction of unique TCRs that were SARS-CoV-2-associated. Depth was defined as the fraction of total T cells that were SARS-CoV-2-associated. Using the MIRA data, every spike-specific TCR was mapped to the spike region that the TCR reacted to and assigned to either a CD4 or a CD8 class. Log10-transformed breadth and depth values were compared by one-way ANOVA with Sidak's multiple comparisons tests. The immuneACCESS repertoire file appears here via TCRdb, limited to in-frame rearrangements. These files lack a portion of the clones; in checked studies, under half of the deficit traces to unresolved V genes, and the cause of the others is not known. The D gene and trimming were derived from the DNA, and the V and J assignments and clone size from that table. In this sample the table shows approximately 68,000 clones, 88% of which occur a single time. The ten most abundant clones make up around 21% of the sample.

Sample time point, as interpreted from the label and publication: baseline before first vaccination. The vaccinee samples were drawn from two UK trials, COV001 and COV002, one of which was a single-blind randomized controlled phase 2/3 trial testing AZD1222 (ChAdOx1 nCoV-19) in healthy adults. For TCRbeta chain sequencing, PBMC samples were collected from trial participants at day 0 and at day 28 after the second dose. As concerns this clone: Its antigen is not yet known. There are no base qualities to consult, and no much larger clone falls within one base.

What the study reported, not specific to this receptor: No day 14 peak-response samples were available, so repertoires were characterized only after the peak T cell response. Conclusions about previously exposed vaccinees are limited because only six or seven AZD1222 recipients were SARS-CoV-2 seropositive at baseline. In the small 56-69-year group, the increase in depth fell short of significance, most likely because of low power. CD4 TCRs associated with the vaccine covered the entire spike protein, and the dominant responses were in regions 160-218 and 743-854. Epitopes outside the regions mutated in the B.1.351 and B.1.1.7 variants were reportedly recognized by nearly half of the unique spike-specific TCRs. Participants were mostly white British, with more females than males. The authors suggested clonal diversity may have been underestimated. After two AZD1222 doses, spike-specific TCR breadth and depth were significantly higher than at day 0 and than in MenACWY recipients.

The specimen was peripheral blood, collected on day 0 of AZD1222 vaccination. The clonotype comes from an adult in good health.

The CDR3 here reads CASSSNRGQETQYF. The nucleotides read TGTGCCAGCAGCAGTAACAGGGGTCAAGAGACCCAGTACTTC. The sequence is built from TRBV28 and TRBJ2-5; TRBD1 matches 7 bases in the middle. Spanning cysteine to phenylalanine, the CDR3 consists of 14 amino acids. Solely the CDR3 DNA is kept, with 42 bases framed from the first base. For CDR1 and CDR2, the germline V gene lists MDHEN and SYDVKM. The V end gives up 6 bases and the J end 2 bases, leaving 6 bases in the junction not matched to a gene.